This T cell receptor beta chain was recovered during a study of Graves' ophthalmopathy and Graves' hyperthyroidism. For the study at large: Ahead of any treatment, peripheral blood was obtained at the initial diagnosis. Whole-study findings and limits: Most clonotypes expanded in thyroid above 0.001 frequency were present in blood too.

Amplification of the TCR beta CDR3 regions used RNA transcripts (as template). The workflow started with a first-round RT-PCR run with HTBI primers and then moved on to a second-round multiplex PCR. A single record per CDR3 protein comes from TCRdb applying MiXCR to the multiplex PCR reads. The sample consists of tens of thousands of distinct CDR3 sequences, approximately 50% of them appearing once. In its sample, this clonotype was seen a few times. No antigen is known for it. The CDR3 runs to 14 residues. With 5 bases clipped from V and 8 bases from J, the junction kept 7 bases outside the gene matches. From germline, CDR1 is LGHDT and CDR2 YNNKEL (reference sequence). Ophthalmopathy donors' eye disease showed moderate-to-severe activity, CAS of at least 3, NOSPECS of at least 4 and duration under 3 months. A diagnosis was made from clinical symptoms together with serum thyroxine, TRAb, thyroid ultrasound and orbital computed tomography.

The sequence was collected from an adult woman with Graves' ophthalmopathy. Sample: peripheral blood. The rearrangement links TRBV3-1 to TRBJ1-4; the match to TRBD1 covers 8 bases. The DNA of the CDR3 is TGTGCCAGCAGCGACAGGGGAGTTGGAGAAAAACTGTTTTTT. It translates to CASSDRGVGEKLFF.